The clone carrying this TCR beta chain was seen many times. The antigen is not known. The data originate from a study of blood T cells in healthy people across ages. Total RNA, at least 6 micrograms per sample, was extracted from PBMCs. Study-wide results and caveats: Older individuals had lower TCR beta diversity per million T cells (the decline was roughly linear). Because donor CMV status was unknown, expanded clonotype changes were possibly confounded.

Germline V gives CDR1 LNHNV, CDR2 YYDKDF (reference sequence). This CDR3 is 15 amino acids long. Trimming at V came to 4 bases and at J to 5 bases, leaving 8 bases not matched to a gene. It was with a sample-barcoded 5' primer and a J-beta primer mix that a second PCR of about 6 to 12 cycles was run. TCRdb independently ran MiXCR on the 5' RACE reads; one entry per CDR3 protein. The table shows hundreds of thousands of distinct CDR3 sequences, with 25% to 30% occurring only once. The specimen was blood. The sequence was collected from a woman older than 75 in good health. The genes are TRBV15 and TRBJ2-5; 9 bases are shared with TRBD1. DNA for the CDR3: TGTGCCACCAGCACTTGGGGACAGGGAAGCGAGACCCAGTACTTC. Its translation is CATSTWGQGSETQYF. Based on the CDR3 plus reference TRBV15 and TRBJ2-5, the full variable domain is DAMVIQNPRYQVTQFGKPVTLSCSQTLNHNVMYWYQQKSSQAPKLLFHYYDKDFNNEADTPDNFQSRRPNTSFCFLDIRSPGLGDTAMYLCATSTWGQGSETQYFGPGTRLLVL.